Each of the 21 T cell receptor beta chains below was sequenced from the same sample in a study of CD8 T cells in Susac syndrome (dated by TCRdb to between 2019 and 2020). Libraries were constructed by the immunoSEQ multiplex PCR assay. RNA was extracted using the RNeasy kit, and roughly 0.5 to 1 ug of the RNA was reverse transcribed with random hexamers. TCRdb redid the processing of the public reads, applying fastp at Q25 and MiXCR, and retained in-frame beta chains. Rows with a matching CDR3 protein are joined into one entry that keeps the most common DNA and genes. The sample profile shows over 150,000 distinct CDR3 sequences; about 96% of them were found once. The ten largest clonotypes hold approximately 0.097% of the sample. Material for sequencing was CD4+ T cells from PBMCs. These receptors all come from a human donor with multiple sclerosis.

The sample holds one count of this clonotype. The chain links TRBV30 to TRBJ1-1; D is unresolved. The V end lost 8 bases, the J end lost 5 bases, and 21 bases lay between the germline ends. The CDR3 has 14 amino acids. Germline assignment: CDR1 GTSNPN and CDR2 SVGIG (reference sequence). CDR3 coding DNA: TGTGCCCACGGCCACTTACTTGGGCGGACTGAAGCTTTCTTT. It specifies CAHGHLLGRTEAFF.

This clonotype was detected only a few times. The CDR3 DNA reads as TGCAGTGCCCGGACAGGCGGGAACACCGGGGAGCTGTTTTTT. Protein: CSARTGGNTGELFF. This chain connects TRBV20-1 to TRBJ2-2; 7 bases match TRBD1. The trim removed 6 bases at V and 1 base at J, leaving 5 bases unmatched. Germline V gene sequence: CDR1 DFQATT, CDR2 SNEGSKA (reference sequence). The CDR3 runs 14 residues.

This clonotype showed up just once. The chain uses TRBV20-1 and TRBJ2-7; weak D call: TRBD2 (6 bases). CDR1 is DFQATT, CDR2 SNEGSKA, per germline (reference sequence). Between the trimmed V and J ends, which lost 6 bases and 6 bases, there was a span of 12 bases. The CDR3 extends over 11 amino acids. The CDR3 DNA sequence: TGCAGTGCCTCTAGCGCGCGCGAGCAGTACTTC. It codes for CSASSAREQYF.

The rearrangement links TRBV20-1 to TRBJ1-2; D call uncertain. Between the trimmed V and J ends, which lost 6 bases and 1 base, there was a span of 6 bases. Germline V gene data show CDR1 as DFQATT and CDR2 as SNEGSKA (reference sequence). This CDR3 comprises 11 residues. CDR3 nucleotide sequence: TGCAGTGCACACTTTAACTATGGCTACACCTTC. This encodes CSAHFNYGYTF.

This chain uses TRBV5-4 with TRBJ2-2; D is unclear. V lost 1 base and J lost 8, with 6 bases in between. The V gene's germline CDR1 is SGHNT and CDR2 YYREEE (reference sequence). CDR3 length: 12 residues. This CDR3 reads CASSLKEGELFF. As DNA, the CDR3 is TGTGCCAGCAGCTTGAAAGAGGGGGAGCTGTTTTTT. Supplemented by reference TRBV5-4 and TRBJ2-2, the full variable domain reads ETGVTQSPTHLIKTRGQQVTLRCSSQSGHNTVSWYQQALGQGPQFIFQYYREEENGRGNFPPRFSGLQFPNYSSELNVNALELDDSALYLCASSLKEGELFFGEGSRLTVL.

CDR3 amino acids: CASSQDSQPQHF. CDR3 nucleotides: TGTGCCAGCAGCCAAGATTCCCAGCCCCAGCATTTT. The V and J genes are TRBV3-1 and TRBJ1-5; D is uncertain. Germline values: CDR1 LGHDT, CDR2 YNNKEL (reference sequence). The CDR3 covers 12 residues. V was trimmed by 0 bases and J by 7 bases, leaving 4 bases between them.

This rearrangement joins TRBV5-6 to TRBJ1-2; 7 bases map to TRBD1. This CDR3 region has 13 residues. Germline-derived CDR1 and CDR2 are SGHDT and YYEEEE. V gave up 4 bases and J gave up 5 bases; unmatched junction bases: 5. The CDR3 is CASSVGQSYGYTF. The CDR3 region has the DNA TGTGCCAGCAGCGTGGGACAGAGTTATGGCTACACCTTC. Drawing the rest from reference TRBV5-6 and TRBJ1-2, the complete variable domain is DAGVTQSPTHLIKTRGQQVTLRCSPKSGHDTVSWYQQALGQGPQFIFQYYEEEERQRGNFPDRFSGHQFPNYSSELNVNALLLGDSALYLCASSVGQSYGYTFGSGTRLTVV.

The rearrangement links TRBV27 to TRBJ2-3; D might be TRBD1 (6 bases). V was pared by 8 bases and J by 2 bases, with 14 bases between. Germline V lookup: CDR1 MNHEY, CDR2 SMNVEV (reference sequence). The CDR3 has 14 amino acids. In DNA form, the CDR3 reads TGTGCCAGCGGAGGTGGGACACTCACAGATACGCAGTATTTT. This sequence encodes CASGGGTLTDTQYF.

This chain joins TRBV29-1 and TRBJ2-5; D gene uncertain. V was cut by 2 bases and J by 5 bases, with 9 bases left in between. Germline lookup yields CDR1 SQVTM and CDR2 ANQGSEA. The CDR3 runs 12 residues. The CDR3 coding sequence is TGCAGCGTTGAACTAGTCGGGGAGACCCAGTACTTC. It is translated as CSVELVGETQYF.

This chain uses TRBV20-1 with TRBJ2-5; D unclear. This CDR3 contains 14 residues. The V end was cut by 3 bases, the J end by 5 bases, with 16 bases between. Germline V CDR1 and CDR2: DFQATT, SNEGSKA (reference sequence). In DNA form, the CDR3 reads TGCAGTGCTAGCGAGTCGGCTGCGGAGGAGACCCAGTACTTC. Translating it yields CSASESAAEETQYF.

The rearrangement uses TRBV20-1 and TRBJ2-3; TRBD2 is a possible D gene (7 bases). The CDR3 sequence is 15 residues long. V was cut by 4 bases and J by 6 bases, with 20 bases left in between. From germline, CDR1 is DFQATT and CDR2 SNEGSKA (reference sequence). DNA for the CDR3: TGCAGTGCTAACCTCCTGGCGGGGGCTAGGGATACGCAGTATTTT. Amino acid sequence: CSANLLAGARDTQYF.

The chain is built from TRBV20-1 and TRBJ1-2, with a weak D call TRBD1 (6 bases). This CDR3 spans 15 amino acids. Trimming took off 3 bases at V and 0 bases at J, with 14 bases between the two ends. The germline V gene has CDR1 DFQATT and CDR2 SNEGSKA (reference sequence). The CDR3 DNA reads TGCAGTGCTAGTGGGCAGGGGTCCGCTAACTATGGCTACACCTTC. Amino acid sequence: CSASGQGSANYGYTF.

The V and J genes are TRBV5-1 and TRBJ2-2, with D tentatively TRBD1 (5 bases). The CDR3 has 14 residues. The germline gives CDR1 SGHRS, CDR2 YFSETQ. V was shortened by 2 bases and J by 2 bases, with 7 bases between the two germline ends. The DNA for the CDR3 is TGCGCCAGCAGCTTAGACAGTAACACCGGGGAGCTGTTTTTT. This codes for CASSLDSNTGELFF. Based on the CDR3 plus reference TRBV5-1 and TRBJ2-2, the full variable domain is KAGVTQTPRYLIKTRGQQVTLSCSPISGHRSVSWYQQTPGQGLQFLFEYFSETQRNKGNFPGRFSGRQFSNSRSEMNVSTLELGDSALYLCASSLDSNTGELFFGEGSRLTVL.

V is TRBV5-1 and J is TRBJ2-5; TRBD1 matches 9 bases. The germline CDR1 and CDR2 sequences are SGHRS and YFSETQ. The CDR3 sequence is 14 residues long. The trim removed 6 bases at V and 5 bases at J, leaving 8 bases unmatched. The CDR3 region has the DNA TGCGCCAGCAACCCGGGACAGGGTAGGGAGACCCAGTACTTC. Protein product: CASNPGQGRETQYF.

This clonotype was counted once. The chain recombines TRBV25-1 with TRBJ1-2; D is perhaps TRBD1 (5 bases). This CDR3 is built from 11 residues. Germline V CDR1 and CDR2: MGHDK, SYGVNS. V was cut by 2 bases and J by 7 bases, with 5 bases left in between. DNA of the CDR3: TGTGCCAGCAGTGAAGGGGGTGGCTACACCTTC. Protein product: CASSEGGGYTF.

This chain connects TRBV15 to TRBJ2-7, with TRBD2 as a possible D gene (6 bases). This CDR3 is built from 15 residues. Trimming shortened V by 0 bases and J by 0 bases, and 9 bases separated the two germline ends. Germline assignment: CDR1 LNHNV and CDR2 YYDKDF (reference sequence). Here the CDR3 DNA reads TGTGCCACCAGCAGAGATCCGGGACTCTCCTACGAGCAGTACTTC. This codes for CATSRDPGLSYEQYF.

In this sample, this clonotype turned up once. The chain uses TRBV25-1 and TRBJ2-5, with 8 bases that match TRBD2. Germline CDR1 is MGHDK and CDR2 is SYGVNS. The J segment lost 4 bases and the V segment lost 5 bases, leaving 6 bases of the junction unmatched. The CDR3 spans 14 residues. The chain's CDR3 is CASSTAGVRETQYF. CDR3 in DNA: TGTGCCAGCAGTACAGCGGGAGTCAGAGAGACCCAGTACTTC. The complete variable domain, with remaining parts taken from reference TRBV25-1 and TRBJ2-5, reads EADIYQTPRYLVIGTGKKITLECSQTMGHDKMYWYQQDPGMELHLIHYSYGVNSTEKGDLSSESTVSRIRTEHFPLTLESARPSHTSQYLCASSTAGVRETQYFGPGTRLLVL.

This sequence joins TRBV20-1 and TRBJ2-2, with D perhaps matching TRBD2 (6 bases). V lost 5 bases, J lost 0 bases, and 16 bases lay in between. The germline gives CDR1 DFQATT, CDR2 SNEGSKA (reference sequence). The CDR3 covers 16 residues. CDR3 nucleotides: TGCAGTGCTCCTGACCGGGCGGGGACGAACACCGGGGAGCTGTTTTTT. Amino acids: CSAPDRAGTNTGELFF.

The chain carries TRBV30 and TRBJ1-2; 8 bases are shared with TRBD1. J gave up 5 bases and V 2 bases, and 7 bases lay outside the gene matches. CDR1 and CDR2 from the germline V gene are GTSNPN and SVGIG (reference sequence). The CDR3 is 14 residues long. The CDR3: CAWSLDRGGYGYTF. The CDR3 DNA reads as TGTGCCTGGAGTCTCGACAGGGGAGGATATGGCTACACCTTC.

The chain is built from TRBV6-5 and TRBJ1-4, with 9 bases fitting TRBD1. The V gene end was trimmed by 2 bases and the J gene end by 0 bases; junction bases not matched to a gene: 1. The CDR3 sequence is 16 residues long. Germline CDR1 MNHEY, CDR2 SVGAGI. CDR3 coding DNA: TGTGCCAGCAGTTACACAGGGGGCACAACTAATGAAAAACTGTTTTTT. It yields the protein CASSYTGGTTNEKLFF.

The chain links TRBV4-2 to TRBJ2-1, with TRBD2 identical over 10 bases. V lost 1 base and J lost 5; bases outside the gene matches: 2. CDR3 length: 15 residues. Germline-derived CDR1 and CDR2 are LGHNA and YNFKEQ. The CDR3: CASSQVTSGNNEQFF. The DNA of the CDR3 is TGTGCCAGCAGCCAAGTTACTAGCGGGAACAATGAGCAGTTCTTC.